This T cell receptor beta chain comes out of a study of blood T cell repertoires in COVID-19. TCRdb keeps only in-frame clones here, not all; method: immunoSEQ multiplex PCR. This table has about 240,000 clones, approximately 85% appearing once. The J segment lost 2 bases and the V segment lost 3 bases, leaving 3 bases of the junction unmatched. The CDR3 covers 14 residues. Germline lookup yields CDR1 LNHDA and CDR2 SQIVND (reference sequence). The receptor comes from a woman aged 25-40 years with acute or convalescent COVID-19. The rearrangement links TRBV19 to TRBJ2-7; 8 nucleotides line up with TRBD1. Sequenced: peripheral blood. The CDR3 DNA reads as TGTGCCAGTAGTATCGACAGGGGTACCTACGAGCAGTACTTC. Amino acids: CASSIDRGTYEQYF.